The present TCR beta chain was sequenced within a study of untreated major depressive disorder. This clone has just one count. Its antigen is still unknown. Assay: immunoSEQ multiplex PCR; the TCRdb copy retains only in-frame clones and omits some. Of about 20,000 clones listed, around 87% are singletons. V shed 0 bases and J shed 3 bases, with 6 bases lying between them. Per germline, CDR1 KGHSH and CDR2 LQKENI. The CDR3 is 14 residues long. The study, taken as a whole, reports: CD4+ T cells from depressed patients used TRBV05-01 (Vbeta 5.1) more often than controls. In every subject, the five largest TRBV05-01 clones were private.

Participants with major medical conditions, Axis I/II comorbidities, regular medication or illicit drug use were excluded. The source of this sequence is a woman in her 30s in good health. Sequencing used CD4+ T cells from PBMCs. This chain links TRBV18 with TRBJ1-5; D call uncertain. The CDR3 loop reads CASSPPGLNQPQHF. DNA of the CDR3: TGTGCCAGCTCACCACCAGGCCTCAATCAGCCCCAGCATTTT.